The 2 T cell receptor beta chains reported below all come from one sample, sequenced in a study of shared clonotypes between healthy human individuals. TCRdb's copy holds only in-frame clones and misses some; the assay was immunoSEQ multiplex PCR. This table holds about 380,000 clones, 90% to 98% found once. Sequences were obtained from memory CD8+ T cells sorted from blood. Noted subset: CD45RO+ cells pooled with CCR7-negative TemRA cells. These TCRs come from a man aged 25-45 years in good health.

J is TRBJ1-5 and V is TRBV2; D is possibly TRBD1 (5 bases). V lost 1 base and J lost 4, with 11 bases in between. Germline CDR1 SNHLY, CDR2 FYNNEI. The CDR3 consists of 15 residues. CDR3 bases: TGTGCCAGCAGTGAAGAAGAGGGGATAAATCAGCCCCAGCATTTT. Its translation: CASSEEEGINQPQHF.

The V call is TRBV19, the J call TRBJ2-1; weak D call: TRBD1 (6 bases). Germline CDR1 and CDR2: LNHDA and SQIVND (reference sequence). Trimming left V 10 bases short and J 4 bases short, with 11 bases between. The CDR3 totals 12 residues. The CDR3: CATTTGYNEQFF. CDR3 in DNA: TGTGCCACCACAACAGGGTACAATGAGCAGTTCTTC.